This TCR beta chain came from a study of T cell repertoires in cytomegalovirus infection. About the study: It was the public TCR beta signatures that indicated both CMV infection and matching HLA type. Study-level findings and limits: HLA-C-restricted, CMV-specific TCR beta clonotypes were dominant ex vivo. Of the TCR beta families, the public ones yielded a cumulative frequency that identified carriers of CMV plus the relevant HLA.

The CDR3 has 12 amino acids. CDR1 and CDR2 from the germline V gene are SGHRS and YFSETQ. V was clipped by 3 bases and J by 3 bases, with 3 bases between them. This clonotype was seen repeatedly, ten times or more. Its target is unknown. From the reads, TCRdb called clonotypes with MiXCR, one entry per CDR3 protein. The data contain hundreds of thousands of distinct CDR3 sequences, approximately 7% of them singletons. The chain carries TRBV5-1 and TRBJ2-2; D uncertain. The clonotype was recovered from a human donor in good health (CMV status not recorded). Some clones in this sample may be carry-over from other donors' samples. Source material: PBMCs. CDR3 bases: TGCGCCAGCAGCTCCGACACCGGGGAGCTGTTTTTT. Encoded protein: CASSSDTGELFF.